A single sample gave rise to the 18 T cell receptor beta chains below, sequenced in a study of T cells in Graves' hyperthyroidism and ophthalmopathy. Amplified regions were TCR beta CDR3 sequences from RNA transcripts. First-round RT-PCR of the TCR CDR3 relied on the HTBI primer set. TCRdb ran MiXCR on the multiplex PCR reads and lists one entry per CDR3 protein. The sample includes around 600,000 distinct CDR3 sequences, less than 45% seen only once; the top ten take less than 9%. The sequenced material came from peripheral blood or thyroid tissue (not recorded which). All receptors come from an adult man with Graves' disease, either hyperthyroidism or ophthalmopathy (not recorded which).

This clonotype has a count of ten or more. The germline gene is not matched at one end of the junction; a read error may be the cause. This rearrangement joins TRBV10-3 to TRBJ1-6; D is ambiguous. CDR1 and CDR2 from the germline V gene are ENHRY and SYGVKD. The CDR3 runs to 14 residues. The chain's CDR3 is CASSGQRHNSPLHF. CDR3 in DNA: TGTGCCAGCAGTGGCCAGCGCCATAATTCACCCCTCCACTTT.

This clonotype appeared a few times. In nucleotides, the CDR3 is TGTGCCAGCAGCCAAGACAGTAATAGCAATCAGCCCCAGCATTTT. This gives the protein CASSQDSNSNQPQHF. V usage is TRBV7-3 and J usage is TRBJ1-5; D possibly corresponds to TRBD1 (5 bases). The CDR3 has 15 amino acids. Trimming took off 5 bases at V and 0 bases at J, with 11 bases between the two ends. Germline CDR1 reads SGHTA; CDR2 reads FQGTGA.

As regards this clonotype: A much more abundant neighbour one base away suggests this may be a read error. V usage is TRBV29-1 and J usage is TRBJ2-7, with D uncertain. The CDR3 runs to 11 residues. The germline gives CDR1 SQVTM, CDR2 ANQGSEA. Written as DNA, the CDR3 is TGCAGCGTTGAAGAGGGTTACGGGCAGTACTTC. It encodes CSVEEGYGQYF.

The CDR3 DNA is TGTGCCACCAGAACAGGGGCCGGGTACACTGAAGCTTTCTTT. Residues: CATRTGAGYTEAFF. V usage is TRBV6-6 and J usage is TRBJ1-1, with 7 bases fitting TRBD1. CDR1 and CDR2 (germline): MNHNY, SVGAGI (reference sequence). The length of the CDR3 is 14 residues. Unmatched junction bases numbered 11, after V lost 10 bases and J lost 3 bases.

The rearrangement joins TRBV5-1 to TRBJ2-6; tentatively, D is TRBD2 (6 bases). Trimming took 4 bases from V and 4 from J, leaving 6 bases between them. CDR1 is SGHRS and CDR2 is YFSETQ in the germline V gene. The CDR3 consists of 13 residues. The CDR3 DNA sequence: TGCGCCAGCAGCCGGGGGGGGGCCAACGTCCTGACTTTC. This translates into CASSRGGANVLTF.

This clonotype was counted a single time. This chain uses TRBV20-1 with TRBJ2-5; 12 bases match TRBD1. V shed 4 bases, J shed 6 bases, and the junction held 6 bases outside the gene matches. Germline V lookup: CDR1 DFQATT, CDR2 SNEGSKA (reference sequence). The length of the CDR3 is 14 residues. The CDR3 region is CSATGTGGTKTQYF. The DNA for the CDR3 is TGCAGTGCTACCGGGACAGGGGGCACGAAGACCCAGTACTTC.

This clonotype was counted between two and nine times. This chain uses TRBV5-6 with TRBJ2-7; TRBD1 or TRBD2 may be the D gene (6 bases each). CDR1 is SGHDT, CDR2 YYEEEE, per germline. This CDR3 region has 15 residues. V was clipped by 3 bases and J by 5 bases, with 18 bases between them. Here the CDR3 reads CASSYDNDRRDEQYF. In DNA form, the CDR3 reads TGTGCCAGCAGCTACGACAACGACAGGAGGGACGAGCAGTACTTC.

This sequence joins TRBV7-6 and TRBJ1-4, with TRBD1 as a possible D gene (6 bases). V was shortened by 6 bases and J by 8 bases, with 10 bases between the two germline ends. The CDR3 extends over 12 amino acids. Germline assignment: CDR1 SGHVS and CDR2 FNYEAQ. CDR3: CASRQGLEKLFF. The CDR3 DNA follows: TGTGCCAGCAGACAGGGCTTAGAAAAACTGTTTTTT.

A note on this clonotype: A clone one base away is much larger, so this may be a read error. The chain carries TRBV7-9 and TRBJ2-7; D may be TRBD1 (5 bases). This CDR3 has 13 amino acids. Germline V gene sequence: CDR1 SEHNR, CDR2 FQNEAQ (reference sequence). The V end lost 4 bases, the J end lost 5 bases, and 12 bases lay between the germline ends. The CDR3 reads CASSSRATHEQYF. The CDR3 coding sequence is TGTGCCAGCAGCTCCAGGGCCACGCACGAGCAGTACTTC.

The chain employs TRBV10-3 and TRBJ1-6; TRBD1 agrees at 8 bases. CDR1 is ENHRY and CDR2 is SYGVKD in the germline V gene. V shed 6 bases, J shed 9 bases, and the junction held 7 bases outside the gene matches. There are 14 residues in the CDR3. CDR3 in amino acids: CAISRQGPASPLHF. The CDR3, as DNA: TGTGCCATCAGCCGACAGGGGCCGGCTTCACCCCTCCACTTT.

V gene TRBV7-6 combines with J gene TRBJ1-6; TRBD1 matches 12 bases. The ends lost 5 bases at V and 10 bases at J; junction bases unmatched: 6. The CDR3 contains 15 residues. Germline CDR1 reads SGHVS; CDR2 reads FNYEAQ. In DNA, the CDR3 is TGTGCCAGCAGCCCGCCGGGACAGGGGGCCTCACCCCTCCACTTT. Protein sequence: CASSPPGQGASPLHF.

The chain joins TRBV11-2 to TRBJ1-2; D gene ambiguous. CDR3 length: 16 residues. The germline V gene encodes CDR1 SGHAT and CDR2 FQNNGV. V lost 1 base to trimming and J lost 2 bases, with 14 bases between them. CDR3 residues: CASSLGGPLSNYGYTF. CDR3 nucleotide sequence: TGTGCCAGCAGCTTAGGAGGGCCCCTAAGCAACTATGGCTACACCTTC.

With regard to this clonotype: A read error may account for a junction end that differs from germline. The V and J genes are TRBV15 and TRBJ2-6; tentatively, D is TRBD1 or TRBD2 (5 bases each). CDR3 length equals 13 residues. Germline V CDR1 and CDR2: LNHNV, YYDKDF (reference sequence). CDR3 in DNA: TGTGCCACCAGCAGAGATCGATGGGACCTTGAAGCTTTC. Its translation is CATSRDRWDLEAF.

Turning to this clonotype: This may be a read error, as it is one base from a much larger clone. CDR3 loop: CASSPGTGLHF. DNA of the CDR3: TGTGCCAGCAGCCCCGGGACAGGGCTGCATTTT. The chain carries TRBV6-5 and TRBJ1-5; 9 nucleotides agree with TRBD1. Germline-derived CDR1 and CDR2 are MNHEY and SVGAGI. Unmatched junction bases numbered 6, after V lost 6 bases and J lost 15 bases. This CDR3 spans 11 amino acids.

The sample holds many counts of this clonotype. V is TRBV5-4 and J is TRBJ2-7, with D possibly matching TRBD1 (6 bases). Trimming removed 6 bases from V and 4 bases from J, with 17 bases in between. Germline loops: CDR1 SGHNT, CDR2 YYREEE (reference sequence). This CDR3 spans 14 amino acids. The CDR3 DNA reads TGTGCCAGCACCCGGTCCGGGACAACGTACGAGCAGTACTTC. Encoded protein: CASTRSGTTYEQYF.

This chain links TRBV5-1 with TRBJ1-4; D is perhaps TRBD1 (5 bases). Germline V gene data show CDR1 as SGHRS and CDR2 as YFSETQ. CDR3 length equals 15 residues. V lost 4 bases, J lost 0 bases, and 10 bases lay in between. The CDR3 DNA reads TGCGCCAGCAGCCGTCAACAGGCAACTAATGAAAAACTGTTTTTT. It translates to CASSRQQATNEKLFF. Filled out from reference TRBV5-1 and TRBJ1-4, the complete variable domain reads KAGVTQTPRYLIKTRGQQVTLSCSPISGHRSVSWYQQTPGQGLQFLFEYFSETQRNKGNFPGRFSGRQFSNSRSEMNVSTLELGDSALYLCASSRQQATNEKLFFGSGTQLSVL.

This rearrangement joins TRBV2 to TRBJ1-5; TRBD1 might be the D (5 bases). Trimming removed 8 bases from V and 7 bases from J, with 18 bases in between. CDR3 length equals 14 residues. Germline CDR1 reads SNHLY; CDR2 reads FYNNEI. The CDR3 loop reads CASVVGREGQPQHF. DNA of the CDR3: TGTGCCAGCGTTGTTGGCAGGGAAGGGCAGCCCCAGCATTTT.

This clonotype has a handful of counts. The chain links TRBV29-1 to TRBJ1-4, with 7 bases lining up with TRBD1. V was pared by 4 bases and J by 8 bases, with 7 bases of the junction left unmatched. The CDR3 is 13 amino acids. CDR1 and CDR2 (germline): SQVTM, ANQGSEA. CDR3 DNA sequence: TGCAGCGTTGGTGAGGGGGCAATAGAAAAACTGTTTTTT. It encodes CSVGEGAIEKLFF.